The 23 T cell receptor beta chains reported below all come from one sample, sequenced in a study of long-term antiretroviral therapy in people with HIV. Assay version v3.0 of immunoSEQ was used, and it was run at survey level. Profiled with immunoSEQ multiplex PCR; TCRdb holds only in-frame clones, not every one. The sample consists of around 20,000 clones, 80% to 85% of them appearing once. Sequenced here: unsorted PBMCs, sampled 0.1 years before starting antiretroviral therapy. The receptors were gathered from a man aged 40-50 years with HIV.

The chain links TRBV27 to TRBJ2-7; 7 bases map to TRBD1. The CDR3 is 13 amino acids. V lost 3 bases to trimming and J lost 2 bases; unmatched junction nucleotides: 1. Germline V gene lookup returns CDR1 MNHEY and CDR2 SMNVEV (reference sequence). This CDR3 is CASSFGTAYEQYF. The CDR3 DNA is TGTGCCAGCAGTTTTGGGACAGCCTACGAGCAGTACTTC.

A word on this clone: A junction end diverges from the germline sequence, so it may reflect a read error. The J gene is TRBJ2-3, the V gene TRBV7-7; 7 bases agree with TRBD1. Germline V gene data show CDR1 as SSHAT and CDR2 as FNYEAQ (reference sequence). The CDR3 has 16 residues. This CDR3 is CASSLSTGVGTDTQYF. CDR3 coding DNA: TGTGCTAGCAGCCTATCTACAGGGGTGGGCACAGATACGCAGTATTTT.

This chain joins TRBV28 and TRBJ2-4; 7 bases align to TRBD1. The CDR3 spans 15 residues. The germline V gene encodes CDR1 MDHEN and CDR2 SYDVKM. J was trimmed by 2 bases and V by 6 bases; bases with no gene match: 7. CDR3 in amino acids: CASSFQQGTKNIQYF. For the CDR3, the DNA is TGTGCCAGCAGCTTTCAACAGGGGACCAAAAACATTCAGTACTTC.

This clone has only a few counts. The V call is TRBV7-2, the J call TRBJ1-2, with 7 bases fitting TRBD1. The CDR3 is made up of 14 amino acids. The V segment lost 0 bases and the J segment 8 bases; nucleotides outside the gene matches: 6. Germline assignment: CDR1 SGHTA and CDR2 FQGNSA. The CDR3 DNA follows: TGTGCCAGCAGCTTAGCGCGACAGGGAGGAGGCTACACCTTC. This codes for CASSLARQGGGYTF.

The chain employs TRBV7-9 and TRBJ2-2, with 8 bases that match TRBD1. J lost 4 bases, V lost 5 bases, and 6 bases had no gene match. This CDR3 is 15 amino acids long. In germline, CDR1 is SEHNR, CDR2 FQNEAQ (reference sequence). This chain's CDR3 is CASSRTGPATGELFF. CDR3 DNA: TGTGCCAGCAGCCGGACAGGGCCCGCCACCGGGGAGCTGTTTTTT.

The gene calls are TRBV30 and TRBJ2-7; the D is unclear. Germline CDR1 GTSNPN, CDR2 SVGIG (reference sequence). This CDR3 comprises 13 residues. V was cut by 2 bases and J by 1 base, with 9 bases left in between. The CDR3 DNA is TGTGCCTGGAGTCCCTACGGGTCCTACGAGCAGTACTTC. Protein: CAWSPYGSYEQYF.

The chain couples TRBV7-2 to TRBJ2-4, with D perhaps matching TRBD1 or TRBD2 (6 bases each). The CDR3 totals 16 residues. CDR1 SGHTA and CDR2 FQGNSA come from the germline V gene. The V gene lost 5 bases and the J gene lost 7 bases, with 21 bases spanning the gap. As DNA, the CDR3 is TGTGCCAGCAGCCCCCTGGGATGGGGGGCGCGGAACATTCAGTACTTC. Translation: CASSPLGWGARNIQYF.

This clone occurred once. The CDR3 sequence is CASSRDRANYGYTF. For the CDR3, the DNA is TGTGCCAGCAGCCGGGACAGAGCTAACTATGGCTACACCTTC. The chain recombines TRBV5-5 with TRBJ1-2; 7 bases line up with TRBD1. Trimming took 4 bases from V and 0 from J; bases not matched to a gene: 3. Germline V lookup: CDR1 SGHKS, CDR2 YYEKEE (reference sequence). This CDR3 has 14 amino acids.

To note about this clone: Mismatch with germline at one junction end may stem from a read error. This chain joins TRBV5-4 and TRBJ2-2; D unclear. In germline, CDR1 is SGHNT, CDR2 YYREEE (reference sequence). CDR3 length equals 17 residues. The CDR3 DNA follows: TGTGCCAGCAGTTTGGATCTTGAGCGTTCGAACACCGGGGAGCTGTTTTTT. Translating it yields CASSLDLERSNTGELFF.

V is TRBV5-4 and J is TRBJ1-1, with TRBD1 matching 10 bases. CDR1 is SGHNT and CDR2 is YYREEE in the germline V gene (reference sequence). This CDR3 region has 16 residues. V shed 4 bases and J 0 bases; nucleotides not matched to a gene: 6. The CDR3 sequence is CASSVRGQGLNTEAFF. CDR3 DNA sequence: TGTGCCAGCAGCGTACGGGGACAGGGGTTGAACACTGAAGCTTTCTTT.

This rearrangement joins TRBV18 to TRBJ2-1; possible D gene TRBD1, 8 bases. The CDR3 sequence is 16 residues long. Germline CDR1 KGHSH, CDR2 LQKENI. V lost 8 bases and J 5 bases, leaving 22 bases between the germline ends. CDR3 region: CASAQGGRGTNNEQFF. CDR3 sequence (DNA): TGTGCCAGCGCACAGGGGGGGCGCGGTACGAACAATGAGCAGTTCTTC. The full variable domain, its missing parts supplied by reference TRBV18 and TRBJ2-1, is NAGVMQNPRHLVRRRGQEARLRCSPMKGHSHVYWYRQLPEEGLKFMVYLQKENIIDESGMPKERFSAEFPKEGPSILRIQQVVRGDSAAYFCASAQGGRGTNNEQFFGPGTRLTVL.

The chain carries TRBV27 and TRBJ2-5, with D perhaps TRBD2 (5 bases). CDR3 length: 14 amino acids. Between the trimmed V and J ends, which lost 3 bases and 4 bases, there was a span of 12 bases. Germline V gene lookup returns CDR1 MNHEY and CDR2 SMNVEV (reference sequence). CDR3 protein: CASSFTSSGETQYF. CDR3 in DNA: TGTGCCAGCAGTTTTACATCCAGCGGAGAGACCCAGTACTTC.

This clone appeared a single time. For the CDR3, the DNA is TGCGCCAGCAGCCGAGGTAGGGGGGGTCCTGATGAAAAACTGTTTTTT. Protein product: CASSRGRGGPDEKLFF. The chain recombines TRBV4-3 with TRBJ1-4; maybe TRBD1 (6 bases). The CDR3 sequence is 16 residues long. Trimming left V 4 bases short and J 6 bases short, with 18 bases between. Per germline, CDR1 LGHNA and CDR2 YSLEER.

This chain joins TRBV5-6 and TRBJ1-2; D is ambiguous. This CDR3 is 11 amino acids long. CDR1 SGHDT and CDR2 YYEEEE come from the germline V gene. The V end lost 1 base, the J end lost 2 bases, and 0 bases lay between the germline ends. The CDR3 is CASSLNYGYTF. DNA of the CDR3: TGTGCCAGCAGCTTGAACTATGGCTACACCTTC.

V gene TRBV18 combines with J gene TRBJ2-2; the D is unclear. Germline lookup yields CDR1 KGHSH and CDR2 LQKENI. The CDR3 length is 14 residues. Trimming shortened V by 0 bases and J by 7 bases, and 9 bases separated the two germline ends. Here the CDR3 reads CASSPPSVDGELFF. The CDR3 coding sequence is TGTGCCAGCTCACCACCGTCAGTTGACGGGGAGCTGTTTTTT. The entire variable domain, with the rest obtained from reference TRBV18 and TRBJ2-2, is as follows: NAGVMQNPRHLVRRRGQEARLRCSPMKGHSHVYWYRQLPEEGLKFMVYLQKENIIDESGMPKERFSAEFPKEGPSILRIQQVVRGDSAAYFCASSPPSVDGELFFGEGSRLTVL.

The J gene is TRBJ1-6, the V gene TRBV18; 9 bases map to TRBD1. The V gene's germline CDR1 is KGHSH and CDR2 LQKENI. V was pared by 0 bases and J by 9 bases, with 3 bases of the junction left unmatched. This CDR3 is 15 amino acids long. The CDR3, as DNA: TGTGCCAGCTCACCACCGGGACAGGGCGCTTCACCCCTCCACTTT. Amino acid sequence: CASSPPGQGASPLHF.

This chain uses TRBV28 with TRBJ2-5; 8 bases line up with TRBD1. Germline V gene lookup returns CDR1 MDHEN and CDR2 SYDVKM. V lost 5 bases to trimming and J lost 5 bases; unmatched junction nucleotides: 4. The CDR3 runs to 13 residues. The CDR3 DNA follows: TGTGCCAGCAGTATGGACAGGGTGGAGACCCAGTACTTC. This translates into CASSMDRVETQYF.

The V and J genes are TRBV14 and TRBJ2-3, with 9 nucleotides matching TRBD2. The CDR3 has 16 residues. The trim removed 4 bases at V and 7 bases at J, leaving 12 bases unmatched. Germline-derived CDR1 and CDR2 are SGHDN and FVKESK. CDR3 residues: CASSPIAGAVRNTQYF. Written as DNA, the CDR3 is TGTGCCAGCAGCCCCATAGCGGGAGCCGTTAGAAATACGCAGTATTTT.

The rearrangement uses TRBV6-6 and TRBJ2-3, with D perhaps matching TRBD1 or TRBD2 (6 bases each). From germline, CDR1 is MNHNY and CDR2 SVGAGI (reference sequence). The V end was cut by 3 bases, the J end by 2 bases, with 15 bases between. The CDR3 is 16 amino acids. In nucleotides, the CDR3 is TGTGCCAGCAGTTATATGGGGGGCCCTTCCACAGATACGCAGTATTTT. Amino acids: CASSYMGGPSTDTQYF.

CDR3 coding DNA: TGTGCCAGCTCACGTAGGGACACTGAAGCTTTCTTT. Protein product: CASSRRDTEAFF. This rearrangement joins TRBV18 to TRBJ1-1, with no clear D. V was pared by 4 bases and J by 3 bases, with 6 bases between. CDR1 and CDR2 (germline): KGHSH, LQKENI. The CDR3 consists of 12 residues.

The chain employs TRBV2 and TRBJ2-7; possible D gene TRBD1, 5 bases. CDR3 length: 13 amino acids. V lost 6 bases and J 7 bases, leaving 16 bases between the germline ends. Per the germline V gene, CDR1 is SNHLY and CDR2 is FYNNEI. CDR3 in amino acids: CASSAREMGEQYF. CDR3 coding DNA: TGTGCCAGCAGCGCCAGGGAAATGGGAGAGCAGTACTTC.

The V and J genes are TRBV11-3 and TRBJ2-1, with D tentatively TRBD2 (5 bases). V lost 5 bases and J 8 bases, leaving 13 bases between the germline ends. The V gene's germline CDR1 is SGHNT and CDR2 YENEEA. This CDR3 contains 13 residues. The CDR3 nucleotides read TGTGCCAGCAGCCCCCAACGGGGTCATGAGCAGTTCTTC. It specifies CASSPQRGHEQFF. Full variable domain (missing parts from reference TRBV11-3 and TRBJ2-1): EAGVVQSPRYKIIEKKQPVAFWCNPISGHNTLYWYLQNLGQGPELLIRYENEEAVDDSQLPKDRFSAERLKGVDSTLKIQPAELGDSAVYLCASSPQRGHEQFFGPGTRLTVL.

The genes are TRBV4-2 and TRBJ2-6; tentative D call: TRBD2 (6 bases). The germline gives CDR1 LGHNA, CDR2 YNFKEQ. CDR3 length equals 20 residues. Trimming took 4 bases from V and 0 from J, leaving 22 bases between them. CDR3 nucleotide sequence: TGTGCCAGCAGCCGAGCGGCGGGGACGAATTTCTTCTCTGGGGCCAACGTCCTGACTTTC. Amino acids: CASSRAAGTNFFSGANVLTF.